This T cell receptor (beta chain) is drawn from a study of cytotoxic CD8 clonotypes in ibrutinib-treated CLL. The study, taken as a whole, reports: Sampling times differed between sustained-remission and progressing patients.

Concerning this clone: The target antigen is unknown.

The repertoire was sequenced with immunoSEQ multiplex PCR; TCRdb's copy has only in-frame clones and lacks some. The top ten clones hold around 3.1% of a sample with approximately 150,000 clones, around nine tenths of them seen once. Trimming pared 6 bases from V and 4 bases from J, leaving 10 bases between. This CDR3 has 13 residues. Germline V gene data show CDR1 as SGHTA and CDR2 as FQGNSA. The sequence was collected from a human donor with chronic lymphocytic leukemia. Sequences were derived from PBMCs, sampled at disease progression, from a patient treated with ibrutinib. The chain recombines TRBV7-2 with TRBJ2-1; D gene ambiguous. CDR3 in DNA: TGTGCCAGCAGTCAGATAGCATACAATGAGCAGTTCTTC. It yields the protein CASSQIAYNEQFF.